Following are 11 T cell receptor beta chains from one sample sequenced in a study of response to subunit inactivated influenza vaccine. TCRdb reanalysed the RT-PCR reads using MiXCR and keeps one entry per CDR3 protein. There are more than 450,000 distinct CDR3 sequences in the sample; about 10% occur only once, and 11% lies in the top ten. In addition, the sample was reused for a study of T cells expressing NK-cell markers. From that report: It was by 5'RACE template switching with UMIs that TCR beta cDNA was made.

The specimen was PBMCs from blood, collected on the day of vaccination. Receptor source: a man between 45 and 60 years old who received an inactivated influenza vaccine.

This chain connects TRBV5-1 to TRBJ1-6; 7 nucleotides match TRBD1. J was trimmed by 5 bases and V by 5 bases; bases with no gene match: 4. The CDR3 sequence is 14 residues long. Germline V gene lookup returns CDR1 SGHRS and CDR2 YFSETQ. The CDR3 DNA sequence: TGCGCCAGCAGACGGGACAGAGATAATTCACCCCTCCACTTT. Translation: CASRRDRDNSPLHF. The variable domain in full, with the rest retrieved from reference TRBV5-1 and TRBJ1-6, is KAGVTQTPRYLIKTRGQQVTLSCSPISGHRSVSWYQQTPGQGLQFLFEYFSETQRNKGNFPGRFSGRQFSNSRSEMNVSTLELGDSALYLCASRRDRDNSPLHFGNGTRLTVT.

This clonotype was recorded many times. This chain links TRBV7-2 with TRBJ2-3, with 8 bases matching TRBD1. The germline CDR1 and CDR2 sequences are SGHTA and FQGNSA. After removal of 2 bases from V and 2 bases from J, the junction contained 6 bases not matched to a gene. There are 16 residues in the CDR3. The CDR3 region is CASSLTGGVPTDTQYF. The CDR3 region has the DNA TGTGCCAGCAGCTTAACAGGGGGTGTCCCCACAGATACGCAGTATTTT. Variable domain in full (rest from reference TRBV7-2 and TRBJ2-3): GAGVSQSPSNKVTEKGKDVELRCDPISGHTALYWYRQSLGQGLEFLIYFQGNSAPDKSGLPSDRFSAERTGGSVSTLTIQRTQQEDSAVYLCASSLTGGVPTDTQYFGPGTRLTVL.

This clonotype was seen a handful of times. V usage is TRBV5-1 and J usage is TRBJ1-1; tentatively, D is TRBD1 (6 bases). Deletions cut 0 bases from V and 1 base from J, with 13 bases between. Germline assignment: CDR1 SGHRS and CDR2 YFSETQ. This CDR3 region has 16 residues. CDR3 protein: CASSLVTRTANTEAFF. CDR3 coding DNA: TGCGCCAGCAGCTTGGTGACAAGGACAGCGAACACTGAAGCTTTCTTT.

V usage is TRBV28 and J usage is TRBJ2-1; D is undetermined. Deletions cut 5 bases from V and 0 bases from J, with 14 bases between. The CDR3 consists of 16 residues. The germline gives CDR1 MDHEN, CDR2 SYDVKM. The DNA of the CDR3 is TGTGCCAGCAGTCCCTGGCGGATTAGCTCCTACAATGAGCAGTTCTTC. Protein: CASSPWRISSYNEQFF.

V usage is TRBV9 and J usage is TRBJ2-1; TRBD2 matches at 10 bases. V was pared by 4 bases and J by 8 bases, with 12 bases of the junction left unmatched. The V gene's germline CDR1 is SGDLS and CDR2 YYNGEE. This CDR3 spans 16 amino acids. The CDR3 protein is CASSTKRGGLFHEQFF. CDR3 in DNA: TGTGCCAGCAGCACGAAGCGGGGGGGCCTTTTTCATGAGCAGTTCTTC.

This clonotype was counted only a few times. The chain uses TRBV7-6 and TRBJ1-1; D possibly corresponds to TRBD1 (6 bases). The V end lost 4 bases, the J end lost 9 bases, and 18 bases lay between the germline ends. The CDR3 totals 14 residues. Germline CDR1 reads SGHVS; CDR2 reads FNYEAQ. CDR3: CASSSAGTTPKAFF. Written as DNA, the CDR3 is TGTGCCAGCAGCTCGGCCGGGACAACTCCGAAAGCTTTCTTT.

This clonotype has only a few counts. This rearrangement joins TRBV2 to TRBJ1-5; D gene uncertain. This CDR3 has 16 amino acids. V was pared by 1 base and J by 1 base, with 11 bases between. From germline, CDR1 is SNHLY and CDR2 FYNNEI. CDR3 DNA sequence: TGTGCCAGCAGTGAAGAAAGGACGGGAAGCAATCAGCCCCAGCATTTT. As protein: CASSEERTGSNQPQHF.

The sample holds a few counts of this clonotype. The J gene is TRBJ1-3, the V gene TRBV12-3 or TRBV12-4; D is ambiguous. The CDR3 totals 12 residues. The V and J ends lost 7 bases and 3 bases respectively, with 7 bases between them. This CDR3 is CASTNSGNTIYF. CDR3 nucleotides: TGTGCCAGCACGAATAGTGGAAACACCATATATTTT.

This clonotype was detected a few times. The V gene is TRBV5-6, the J gene TRBJ2-1; D might be TRBD1 (6 bases). V gave up 5 bases and J gave up 2 bases, with 20 bases separating them. CDR1 SGHDT and CDR2 YYEEEE come from the germline V gene. The CDR3 length is 17 residues. DNA of the CDR3: TGTGCCAGCAGGGACCGAACAGGGTCCCTAACCTACAATGAGCAGTTCTTC. As protein: CASRDRTGSLTYNEQFF. Full variable domain (rest looked up from reference TRBV5-6 and TRBJ2-1): DAGVTQSPTHLIKTRGQQVTLRCSPKSGHDTVSWYQQALGQGPQFIFQYYEEEERQRGNFPDRFSGHQFPNYSSELNVNALLLGDSALYLCASRDRTGSLTYNEQFFGPGTRLTVL.

This clonotype was observed a few times. The genes are TRBV20-1 and TRBJ2-1; 9 bases align to TRBD2. Per the germline V gene, CDR1 is DFQATT and CDR2 is SNEGSKA (reference sequence). The V and J ends lost 6 bases and 5 bases, in that order; junction bases with no gene match: 8. CDR3 length: 14 residues. DNA for the CDR3: TGCAGTGCCACCAGCGGGAGGTTCCACAATGAGCAGTTCTTC. Its protein is CSATSGRFHNEQFF.

This clonotype was detected only a few times. CDR3 protein: CASSVAGHSYEQYF. The CDR3 DNA follows: TGTGCCAGCAGCGTAGCGGGGCATAGCTACGAGCAGTACTTC. This chain uses TRBV9 with TRBJ2-7, with D perhaps given as TRBD1 or TRBD2 (5 bases each). Germline CDR1 is SGDLS and CDR2 is YYNGEE. The CDR3 extends over 14 amino acids. Trimming left V 0 bases short and J 3 bases short, with 10 bases between.